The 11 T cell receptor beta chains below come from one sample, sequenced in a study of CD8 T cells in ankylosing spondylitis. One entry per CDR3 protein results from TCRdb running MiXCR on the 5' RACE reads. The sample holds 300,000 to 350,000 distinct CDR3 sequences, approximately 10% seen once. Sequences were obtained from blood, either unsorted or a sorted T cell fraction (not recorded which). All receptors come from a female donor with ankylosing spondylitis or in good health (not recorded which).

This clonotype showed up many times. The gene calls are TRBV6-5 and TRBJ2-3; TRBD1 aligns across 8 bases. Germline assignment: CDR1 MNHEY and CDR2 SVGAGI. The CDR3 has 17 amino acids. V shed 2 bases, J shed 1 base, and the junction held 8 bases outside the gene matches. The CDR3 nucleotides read TGTGCCAGCAGTTACCCGACGCCGGGACAGGGCACAGATACGCAGTATTTT. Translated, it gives CASSYPTPGQGTDTQYF.

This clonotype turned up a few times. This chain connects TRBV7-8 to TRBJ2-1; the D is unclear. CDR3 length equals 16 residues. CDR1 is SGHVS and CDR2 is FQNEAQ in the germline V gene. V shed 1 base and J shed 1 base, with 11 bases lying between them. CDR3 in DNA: TGTGCCAGCAGCTTAGATAGGGCAGGATCCTACAATGAGCAGTTCTTC. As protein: CASSLDRAGSYNEQFF.

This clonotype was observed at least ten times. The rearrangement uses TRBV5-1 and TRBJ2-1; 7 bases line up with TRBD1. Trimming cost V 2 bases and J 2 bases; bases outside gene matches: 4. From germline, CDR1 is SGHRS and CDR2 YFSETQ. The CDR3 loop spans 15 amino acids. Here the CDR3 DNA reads TGCGCCAGCAGCTTAAAACAGGGGCCCTACAATGAGCAGTTCTTC. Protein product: CASSLKQGPYNEQFF.

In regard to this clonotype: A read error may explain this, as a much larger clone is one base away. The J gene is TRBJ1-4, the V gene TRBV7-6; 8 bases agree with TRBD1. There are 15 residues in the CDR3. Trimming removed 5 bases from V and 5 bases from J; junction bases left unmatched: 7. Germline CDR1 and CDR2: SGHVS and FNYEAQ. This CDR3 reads CASSAATGGNEKLFF. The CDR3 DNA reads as TGTGCCAGCAGCGCGGCCACAGGGGGGAATGAAAAACTGTTTTTT.

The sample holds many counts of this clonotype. The CDR3 is CASSLDSGTNTGELFF. As DNA, the CDR3 is TGCGCCAGCAGCTTGGATAGCGGGACGAACACCGGGGAGCTGTTTTTT. The chain links TRBV5-1 to TRBJ2-2, with 8 bases identical to TRBD2. V trimming: 0 bases; J trimming: 0 bases; junction bases outside the gene matches: 1. CDR3 length: 16 residues. The germline V gene encodes CDR1 SGHRS and CDR2 YFSETQ. Drawing the rest from reference TRBV5-1 and TRBJ2-2, the complete variable domain is KAGVTQTPRYLIKTRGQQVTLSCSPISGHRSVSWYQQTPGQGLQFLFEYFSETQRNKGNFPGRFSGRQFSNSRSEMNVSTLELGDSALYLCASSLDSGTNTGELFFGEGSRLTVL.

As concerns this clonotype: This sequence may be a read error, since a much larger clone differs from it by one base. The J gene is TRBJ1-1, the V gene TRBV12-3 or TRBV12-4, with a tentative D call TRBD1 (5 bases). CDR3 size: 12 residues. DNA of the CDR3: TGTGCCTGCAGTGGCTCGGGGCTAGAAGCTTTCTTT. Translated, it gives CACSGSGLEAFF.

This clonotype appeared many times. The CDR3 DNA follows: TGCGCCAGCAGTATAGCGGGCTCCTACGAGCAGTACTTC. Protein: CASSIAGSYEQYF. V and J are TRBV5-1 and TRBJ2-7, with 7 nucleotides matching TRBD2. This CDR3 comprises 13 residues. Germline CDR1 SGHRS, CDR2 YFSETQ. J lost 0 bases, V lost 5 bases, and 2 bases had no gene match.

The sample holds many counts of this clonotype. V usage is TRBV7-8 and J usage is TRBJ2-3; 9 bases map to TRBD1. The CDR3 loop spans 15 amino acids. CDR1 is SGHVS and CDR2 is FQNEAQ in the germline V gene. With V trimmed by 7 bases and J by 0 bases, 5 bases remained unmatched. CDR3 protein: CASKRDRASTDTQYF. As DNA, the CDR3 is TGTGCCAGCAAAAGGGACAGGGCTAGCACAGATACGCAGTATTTT.

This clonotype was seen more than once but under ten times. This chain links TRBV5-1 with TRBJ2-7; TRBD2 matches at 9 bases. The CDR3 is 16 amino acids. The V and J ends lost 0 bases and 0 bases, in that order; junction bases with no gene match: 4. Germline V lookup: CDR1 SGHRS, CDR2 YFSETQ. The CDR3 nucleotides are TGCGCCAGCAGCTTGGATCCTAGCGGGACCTCCTACGAGCAGTACTTC. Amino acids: CASSLDPSGTSYEQYF.

This chain's CDR3 is CASSATAGQGGTPLHF. In DNA, the CDR3 is TGTGCCAGCAGCGCAACTGCAGGACAGGGTGGGACACCCCTCCACTTT. The genes are TRBV7-9 and TRBJ1-6; 8 bases fit TRBD1. Germline trimming cut 5 bases from V and 11 bases from J; bases unmatched to any gene: 14. The germline gives CDR1 SEHNR, CDR2 FQNEAQ (reference sequence). This CDR3 is 16 amino acids long.

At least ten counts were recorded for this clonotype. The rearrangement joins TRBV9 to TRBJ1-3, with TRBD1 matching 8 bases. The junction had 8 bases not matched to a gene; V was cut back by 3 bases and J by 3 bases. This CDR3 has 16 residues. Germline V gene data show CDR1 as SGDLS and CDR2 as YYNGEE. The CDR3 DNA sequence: TGTGCCAGCAGCGACACAGGGGGGATTTTTGGAAACACCATATATTTT. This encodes CASSDTGGIFGNTIYF. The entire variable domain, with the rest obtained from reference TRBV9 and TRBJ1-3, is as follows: DSGVTQTPKHLITATGQRVTLRCSPRSGDLSVYWYQQSLDQGLQFLIQYYNGEERAKGNILERFSAQQFPDLHSELNLSSLELGDSALYFCASSDTGGIFGNTIYFGEGSWLTVV.